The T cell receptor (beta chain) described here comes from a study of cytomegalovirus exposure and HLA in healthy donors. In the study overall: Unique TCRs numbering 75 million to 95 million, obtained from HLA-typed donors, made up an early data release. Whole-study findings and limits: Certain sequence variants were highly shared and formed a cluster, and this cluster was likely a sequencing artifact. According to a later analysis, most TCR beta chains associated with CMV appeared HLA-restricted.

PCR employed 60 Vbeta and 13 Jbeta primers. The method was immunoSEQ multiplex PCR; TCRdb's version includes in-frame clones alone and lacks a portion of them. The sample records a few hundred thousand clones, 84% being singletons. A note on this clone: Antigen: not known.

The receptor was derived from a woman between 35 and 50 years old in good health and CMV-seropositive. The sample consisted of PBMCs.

The CDR3 DNA sequence: TGTGCCAGCAGCGTAGGCGGACTTACCTACGAGCAGTACTTC. The encoded protein is CASSVGGLTYEQYF. The chain is built from TRBV9 and TRBJ2-7; tentatively, D is TRBD2 (5 bases). The CDR3 sequence is 14 residues long. Germline V gives CDR1 SGDLS, CDR2 YYNGEE. Deletions cut 0 bases from V and 2 bases from J, with 9 bases between.